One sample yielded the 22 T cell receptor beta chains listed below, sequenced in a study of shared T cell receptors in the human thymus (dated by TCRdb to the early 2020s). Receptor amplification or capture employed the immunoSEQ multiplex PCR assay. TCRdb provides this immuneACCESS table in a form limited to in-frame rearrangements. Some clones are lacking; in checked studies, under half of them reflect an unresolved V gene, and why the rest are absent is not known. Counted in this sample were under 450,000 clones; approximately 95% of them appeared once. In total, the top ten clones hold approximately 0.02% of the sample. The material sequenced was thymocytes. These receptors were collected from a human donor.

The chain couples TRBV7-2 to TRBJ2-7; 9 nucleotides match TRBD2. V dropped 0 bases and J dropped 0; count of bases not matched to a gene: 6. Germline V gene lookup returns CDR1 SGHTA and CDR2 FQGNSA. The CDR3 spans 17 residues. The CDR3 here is CASSLAGPAGGSYEQYF. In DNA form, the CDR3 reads TGTGCCAGCAGCTTAGCGGGGCCAGCGGGAGGCTCCTACGAGCAGTACTTC.

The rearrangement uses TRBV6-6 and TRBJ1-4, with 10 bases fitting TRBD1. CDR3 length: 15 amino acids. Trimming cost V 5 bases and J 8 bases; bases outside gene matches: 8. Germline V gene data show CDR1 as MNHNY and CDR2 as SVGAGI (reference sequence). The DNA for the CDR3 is TGTGCCAGCAGTCACTGGACAGGGGGTTCCGAAAAACTGTTTTTT. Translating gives CASSHWTGGSEKLFF.

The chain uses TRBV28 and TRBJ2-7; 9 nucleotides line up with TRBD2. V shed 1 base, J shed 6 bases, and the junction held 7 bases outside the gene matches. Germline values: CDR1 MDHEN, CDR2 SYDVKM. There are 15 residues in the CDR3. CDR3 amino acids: CASSLFLAGASEQYF. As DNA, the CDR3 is TGTGCCAGCAGTTTATTTTTAGCGGGAGCGTCCGAGCAGTACTTC.

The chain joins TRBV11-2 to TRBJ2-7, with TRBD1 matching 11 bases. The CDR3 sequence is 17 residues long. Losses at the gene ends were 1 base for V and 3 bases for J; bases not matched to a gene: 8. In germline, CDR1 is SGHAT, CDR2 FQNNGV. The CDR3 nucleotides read TGTGCCAGCAGCTTAGGGACAGGGGGCGACTACGGCTACGAGCAGTACTTC. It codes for CASSLGTGGDYGYEQYF.

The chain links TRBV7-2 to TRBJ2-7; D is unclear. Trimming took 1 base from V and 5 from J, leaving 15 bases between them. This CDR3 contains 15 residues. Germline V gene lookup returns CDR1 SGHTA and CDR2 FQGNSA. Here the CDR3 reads CASSLDRTEIHEQYF. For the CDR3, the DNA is TGTGCCAGCAGCTTAGATCGGACCGAGATCCACGAGCAGTACTTC.

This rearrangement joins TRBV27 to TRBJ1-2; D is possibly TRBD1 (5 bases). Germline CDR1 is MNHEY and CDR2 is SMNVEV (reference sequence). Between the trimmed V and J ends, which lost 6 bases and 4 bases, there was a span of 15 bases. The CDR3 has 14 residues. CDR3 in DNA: TGTGCCAGCAGATACGGGGACGTAGGCTATGGCTACACCTTC. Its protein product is CASRYGDVGYGYTF.

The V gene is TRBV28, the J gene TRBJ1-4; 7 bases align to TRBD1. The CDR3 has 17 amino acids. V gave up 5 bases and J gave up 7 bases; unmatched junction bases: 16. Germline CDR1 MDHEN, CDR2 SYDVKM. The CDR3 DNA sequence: TGTGCCAGCAGTCTTATAACGCCAGGGGGAGTGGGTGAAAAACTGTTTTTT. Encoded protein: CASSLITPGGVGEKLFF.

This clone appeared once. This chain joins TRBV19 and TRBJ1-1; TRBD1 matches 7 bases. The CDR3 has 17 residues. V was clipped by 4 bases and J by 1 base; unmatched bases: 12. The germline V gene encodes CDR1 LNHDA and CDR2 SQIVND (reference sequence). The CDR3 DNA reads TGTGCCAGTAGTAGACAGGGTAGCGGGTTTGAGAACACTGAAGCTTTCTTT. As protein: CASSRQGSGFENTEAFF.

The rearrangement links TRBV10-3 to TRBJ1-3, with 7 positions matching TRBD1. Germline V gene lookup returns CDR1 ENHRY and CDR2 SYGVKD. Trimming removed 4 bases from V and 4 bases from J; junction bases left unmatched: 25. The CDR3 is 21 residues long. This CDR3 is CAISGKPGQPVSHKPGNTIYF. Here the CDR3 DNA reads TGTGCCATCAGTGGAAAACCGGGACAGCCAGTCTCTCACAAACCCGGAAACACCATATATTTT.

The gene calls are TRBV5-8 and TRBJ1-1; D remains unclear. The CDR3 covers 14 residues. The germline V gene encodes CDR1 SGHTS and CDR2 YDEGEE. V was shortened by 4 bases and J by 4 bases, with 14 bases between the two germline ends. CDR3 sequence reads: CASSPPRNFTEAFF. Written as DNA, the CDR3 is TGTGCCAGCAGCCCCCCAAGAAATTTCACTGAAGCTTTCTTT.

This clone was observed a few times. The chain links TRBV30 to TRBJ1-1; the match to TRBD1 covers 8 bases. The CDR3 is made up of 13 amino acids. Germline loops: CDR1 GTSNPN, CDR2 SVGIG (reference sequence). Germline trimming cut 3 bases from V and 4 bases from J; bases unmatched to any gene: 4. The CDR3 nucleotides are TGTGCCTGGAGGACAGGGGAGGGCACTGAAGCTTTCTTT. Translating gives CAWRTGEGTEAFF.

The CDR3 DNA is TGTGCCAGCAGAGGGCTAGCGGGTTACAATGAGCAGTTCTTC. Translated: CASRGLAGYNEQFF. The V gene is TRBV27, the J gene TRBJ2-1, with TRBD2 matching over 8 bases. Germline V gene lookup returns CDR1 MNHEY and CDR2 SMNVEV (reference sequence). V dropped 6 bases and J dropped 4; count of bases not matched to a gene: 5. The CDR3 is made up of 14 amino acids.

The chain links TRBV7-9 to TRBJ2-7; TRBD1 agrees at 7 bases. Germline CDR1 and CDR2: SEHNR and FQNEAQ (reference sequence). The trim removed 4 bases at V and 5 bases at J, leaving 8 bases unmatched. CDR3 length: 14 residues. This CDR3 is CASSSDRRRDEQYF. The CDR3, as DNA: TGTGCCAGCAGCTCGGACAGGAGGCGGGACGAGCAGTACTTC.

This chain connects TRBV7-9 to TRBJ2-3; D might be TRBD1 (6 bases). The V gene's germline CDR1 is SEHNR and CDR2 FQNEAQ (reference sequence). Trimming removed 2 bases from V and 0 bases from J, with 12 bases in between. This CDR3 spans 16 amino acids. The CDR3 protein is CASSLFGQGSTDTQYF. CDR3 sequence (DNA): TGTGCCAGCAGCTTATTCGGGCAGGGGAGCACAGATACGCAGTATTTT.

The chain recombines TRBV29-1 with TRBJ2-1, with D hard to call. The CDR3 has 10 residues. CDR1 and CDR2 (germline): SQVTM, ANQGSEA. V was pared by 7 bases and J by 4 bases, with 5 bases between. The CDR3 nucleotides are TGCAGCGCCCGTTACAATGAGCAGTTCTTC. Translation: CSARYNEQFF.

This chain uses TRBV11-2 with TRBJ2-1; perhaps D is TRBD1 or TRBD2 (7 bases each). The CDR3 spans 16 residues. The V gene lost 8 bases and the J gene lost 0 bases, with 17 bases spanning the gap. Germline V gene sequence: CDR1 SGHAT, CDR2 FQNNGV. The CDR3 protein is CASGGGGQSSYNEQFF. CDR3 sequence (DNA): TGTGCCAGCGGGGGAGGGGGCCAGAGCTCCTACAATGAGCAGTTCTTC.

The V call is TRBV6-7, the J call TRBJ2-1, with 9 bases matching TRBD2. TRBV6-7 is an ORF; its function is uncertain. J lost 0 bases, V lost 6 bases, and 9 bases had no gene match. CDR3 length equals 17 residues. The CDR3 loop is CASSTNLTSGSYNEQFF. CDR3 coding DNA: TGTGCCAGCAGCACCAATTTGACTAGCGGCTCCTACAATGAGCAGTTCTTC.

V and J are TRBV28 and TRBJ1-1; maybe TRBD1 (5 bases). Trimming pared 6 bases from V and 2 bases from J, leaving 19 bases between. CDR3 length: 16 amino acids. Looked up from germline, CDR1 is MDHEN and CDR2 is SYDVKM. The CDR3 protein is CASSQPWGGTNTEAFF. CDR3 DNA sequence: TGTGCCAGCAGCCAACCCTGGGGGGGTACTAACACTGAAGCTTTCTTT.

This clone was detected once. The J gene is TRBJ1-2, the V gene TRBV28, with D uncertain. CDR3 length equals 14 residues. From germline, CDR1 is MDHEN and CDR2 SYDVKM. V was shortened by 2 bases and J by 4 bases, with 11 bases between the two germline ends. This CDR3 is CASSLRDILYGYTF. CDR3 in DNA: TGTGCCAGCAGTTTACGCGACATCCTCTATGGCTACACCTTC.

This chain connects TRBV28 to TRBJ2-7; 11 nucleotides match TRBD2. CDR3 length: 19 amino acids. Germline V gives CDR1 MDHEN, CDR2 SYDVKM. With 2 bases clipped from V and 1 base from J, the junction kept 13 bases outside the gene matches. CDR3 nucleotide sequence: TGTGCCAGCAGTTTACGGGCTAGCGGGAGGTGGTTATGGTCCTACGAGCAGTACTTC. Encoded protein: CASSLRASGRWLWSYEQYF.

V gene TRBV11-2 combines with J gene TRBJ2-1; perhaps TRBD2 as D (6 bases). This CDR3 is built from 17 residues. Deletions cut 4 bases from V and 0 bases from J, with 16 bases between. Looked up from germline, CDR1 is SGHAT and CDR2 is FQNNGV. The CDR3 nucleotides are TGTGCCAGCAGCTCCAGCGGTCGGGGGAGCTCCTACAATGAGCAGTTCTTC. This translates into CASSSSGRGSSYNEQFF.

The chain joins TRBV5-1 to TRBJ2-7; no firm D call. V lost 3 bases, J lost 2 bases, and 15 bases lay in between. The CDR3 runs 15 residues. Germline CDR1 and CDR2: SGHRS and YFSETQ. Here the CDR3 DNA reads TGCGCCAGCAGCTCTCTAGGTGGGGTAACCTACGAGCAGTACTTC. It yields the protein CASSSLGGVTYEQYF.